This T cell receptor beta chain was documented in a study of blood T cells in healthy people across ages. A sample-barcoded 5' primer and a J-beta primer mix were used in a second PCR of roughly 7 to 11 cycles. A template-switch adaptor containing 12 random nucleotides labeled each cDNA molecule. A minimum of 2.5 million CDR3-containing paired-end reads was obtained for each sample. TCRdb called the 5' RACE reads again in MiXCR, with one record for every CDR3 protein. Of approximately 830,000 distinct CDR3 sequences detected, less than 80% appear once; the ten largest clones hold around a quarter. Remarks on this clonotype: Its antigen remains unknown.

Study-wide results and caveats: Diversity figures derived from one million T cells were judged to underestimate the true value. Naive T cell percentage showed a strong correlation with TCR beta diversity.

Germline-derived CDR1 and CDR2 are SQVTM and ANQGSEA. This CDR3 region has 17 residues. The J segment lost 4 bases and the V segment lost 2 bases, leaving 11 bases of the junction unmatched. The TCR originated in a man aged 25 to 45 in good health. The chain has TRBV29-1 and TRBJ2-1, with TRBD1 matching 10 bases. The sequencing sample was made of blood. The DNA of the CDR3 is TGCAGCGTTGAAATAGGGCCCGGGACAGGGGCATACAATGAGCAGTTCTTC. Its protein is CSVEIGPGTGAYNEQFF.